The clone carrying this T cell receptor beta chain was counted ten times or more. Its specificity is unknown. This CDR3 comprises 17 residues. CDR1 and CDR2 from the germline V gene are SGHTA and FQGNSA. V lost 5 bases, J lost 7 bases, and 26 bases lay in between. This sample stems from a study of blood T cells in healthy people across ages. The second PCR ran about 6 to 12 cycles with a sample-barcoded 5' primer and J-beta primers. Each cDNA molecule, via a template-switch adaptor with 12 random nucleotides, was tagged. Each CDR3 protein is one row after TCRdb ran MiXCR on the 5' RACE reads. This sample has around 650,000 distinct CDR3 sequences, with 32% found just once. The donors, aged roughly 6 to 95, were healthy Caucasians from Russia. Study-level points and caveats: Greater diversity and more naive CD4+ cells were seen in long-lived donors than in aged donors.

Sequencing was carried out using blood. The rearrangement joins TRBV7-2 to TRBJ2-5, with D tentatively TRBD2 (7 bases). This sequence originates from a woman of 80 years or more in good health. In DNA form, the CDR3 reads TGTGCCAGCAGCATCGTCCCGGGGGGCCTAGGAGTAGGGACCCAGTACTTC. This encodes CASSIVPGGLGVGTQYF.